This record covers a single TCR beta chain. The antigen is undetermined. In TCRdb, the PCR reads were re-called with MiXCR into one record per CDR3 protein. In the table there are hundreds of thousands of distinct CDR3 sequences, nearly 20% of which are singletons. Sorting isolated naive CD8 T cells as CD8+CD4-CCR7+CD45RA+ events. This sample was included in a study of molecular identifiers for immune sequencing clone quantification. Overall study results and limits: Spiked Jurkat TCR RNA equivalent to one cell was reportedly detectable in one million naive cells. Clones above 20 RNA copies contained over 99% of effector molecules and under 1% of naive molecules. Highly expanded clones may be undercounted when identical TCR molecules share barcodes.

The germline V gene has CDR1 LGHNA and CDR2 YSLEER. The CDR3 runs to 17 residues. Trimming took 0 bases from V and 8 from J; bases not matched to a gene: 11. The sequenced sample was naive CD8+ T cells from blood, with Jurkat cell RNA spiked in. The sample's subset: FACS-sorted CD8+CD4-CCR7+CD45RA+ naive T cells. The sequence came from a human donor in good health. Some libraries in this study had Jurkat cell RNA spiked in. This rearrangement joins TRBV4-3 to TRBJ1-4; 8 nucleotides agree with TRBD1. The CDR3 DNA reads as TGCGCCAGCAGCCAAGATCGACGGACAGGGCTATCGGAAAAACTGTTTTTT. Encoded protein: CASSQDRRTGLSEKLFF.